Listed below are T cell receptor beta chains from one sample, sequenced in a study of blood T cell repertoires in COVID-19. TCRdb keeps only in-frame clones here, not all; method: immunoSEQ multiplex PCR. This sample has about 220,000 clones, with about 80% found just once. The sequencing sample was made of PBMCs or T cells enriched from blood (not recorded which). These receptors were collected from a man aged 35-49 years who had recovered from COVID-19. CDR3s include the opening cysteine and the closing phenylalanine or tryptophan.

>TRBJ1-5|TRBV10-3
CAISRDREVQPQHF
>TRBJ2-2|TRBV11-2
CASSLVVRGETGELFF
>TRBJ1-1|TRBV28
CASSPQAPGYKEAFF
>TRBJ2-7|TRBV5-1
CASSFLAGSREQYF
>TRBJ2-7|TRBV5-1
CASSPRTGIPYEQYF
>TRBJ1-3|TRBV30
CAWNQGLGGNTIYF
>TRBJ1-6|TRBV6-5
CASGQGNSPLHF
>TRBJ2-3|TRBV19
CASSIVTPTDTQYF
>TRBJ2-1|TRBV24-1
CATSDPGLAGGNEQFF
>TRBJ1-2|TRBV15
CATSRDLSGYTF
>TRBJ2-1|TRBV5-1
CASSPTSARINEQFF
>TRBJ1-1|TRBV11-1
CASSSPAGPNTEAFF
>TRBJ2-3|TRBV15
CATSREWDSLGTQYF
>TRBJ1-5|TRBV28
CASSPPSTGFRNQPQHF
>TRBJ2-7|TRBV27
CASSLGRTGLIEQYF
>TRBJ1-2|TRBV6-6
CASSRNRDFYGYTF
>TRBJ1-2|TRBV23-1
CASSQATSRGLTGYTF
>TRBJ2-5|TRBV7-6
CASHRGGIGQETQYF
>TRBJ2-3|TRBV28
CASIRNPRQGAYTQYF
>TRBJ1-3|TRBV7-2
CASSFTRGPGNTIYF
>TRBJ2-2|TRBV27
CASSSQTARGTGELFF
>TRBJ2-1|TRBV4-2
CASSRPGSGGAHEQFF
>TRBJ1-1|TRBV27
CASSWGRATEAFF
>TRBJ1-5|TRBV28
CASSLYGGQEGQPQHF
>TRBJ2-5|TRBV7-3
CASSLGGGRETQYF
>TRBJ1-5|TRBV23-1
CASSTIGTEANQPQHF
>TRBJ2-7|TRBV30
CAGRGVSYEQYF
>TRBJ2-3|TRBV5-6
CASSLDAGTDTQYF
>TRBJ2-7|TRBV11-2
CASSLVRGRYEQYF
>TRBJ1-5|TRBV19
CASSSTGPQHF
>TRBJ2-1|TRBV3-1/TRBV3-2
CASSLASGHNEQFF
>TRBJ2-5|TRBV7-9
CASSRKGSRGLGETQYF
>TRBJ1-6|TRBV30
CAWRAGNTYNSPLHF
>TRBJ2-7|TRBV7-2
CASSLDQRSIEQYF
>TRBJ1-1|TRBV2
CASSGHHWAFF
>TRBJ2-1|TRBV7-9
CALSESGYNEQFF
>TRBJ1-2|TRBV28
CASSLADGYTF
>TRBJ1-1|TRBV7-2
CASSLGATGTGGEAFF
>TRBJ2-7|TRBV5-4
CASSLGQGNYEQYF
>TRBJ2-3|TRBV28
CASRTPTPGLAGHSTDTQYF
>TRBJ2-7|TRBV9
CASSAGLAVSYEQYF
>TRBJ1-1|TRBV3-1/TRBV3-2
CASSPTAPDTEAFF
>TRBJ2-1|TRBV5-4
CASSLWGGPVNEQFF
>TRBJ1-5|TRBV18
CASSPVSGGGNQPQHF
>TRBJ2-2|TRBV7-3
CASSSRQGVLFF
>TRBJ1-4|TRBV18
CASSPRGYGGEKLFF
>TRBJ1-4|TRBV7-9
CASSFTGGGNEKLFF